These 8 T cell receptor beta chains were sequenced from one sample in a study of shared clonotypes between healthy human individuals. The method was immunoSEQ multiplex PCR; TCRdb's version includes in-frame clones alone and lacks a portion of them. The profile covers about 470,000 clones, with around 75% appearing a single time and roughly 13% taken by the ten largest. Sequencing was carried out using PBMCs. These receptors all come from a woman aged 40-49 years in good health. Some clones in this sample may be carry-over from other donors' samples.

The chain joins TRBV19 to TRBJ1-4; D gene unclear. This CDR3 is 13 amino acids long. Germline values: CDR1 LNHDA, CDR2 SQIVND (reference sequence). V shed 6 bases and J shed 8 bases, with 13 bases lying between them. This CDR3 reads CASSPRVWEKLFF. CDR3 nucleotide sequence: TGTGCCAGTAGCCCGCGGGTGTGGGAAAAACTGTTTTTT.

The rearrangement uses TRBV6-5 and TRBJ1-2; 10 bases fit TRBD1. From germline, CDR1 is MNHEY and CDR2 SVGAGI. The CDR3 covers 15 residues. The trim removed 4 bases at V and 4 bases at J, leaving 6 bases unmatched. This CDR3 is CASSSRDRGGYGYTF. CDR3 sequence (DNA): TGTGCCAGCAGTTCCCGGGACAGGGGTGGCTATGGCTACACCTTC.

There are many counts of this clone. The sample has other DNA sequences that encode this CDR3 too. The chain links TRBV28 to TRBJ1-3; possible D gene TRBD1, 5 bases. With 3 bases removed from V and 3 bases from J, the gap between germline ends came to 9 bases. Germline V gives CDR1 MDHEN, CDR2 SYDVKM. This CDR3 spans 14 amino acids. The CDR3 DNA sequence: TGTGCCAGCAGTTTTGGGGGAGGTGGAAACACCATATATTTT. It yields the protein CASSFGGGGNTIYF.

This clone appeared a few times. The chain couples TRBV7-3 to TRBJ1-6; D is uncertain. The germline CDR1 and CDR2 sequences are SGHTA and FQGTGA. This CDR3 is built from 13 residues. V was pared by 2 bases and J by 8 bases, with 7 bases between. CDR3 coding DNA: TGTGCCAGCAGCTTAGGGAATGATTCACCCCTCCACTTT. This sequence encodes CASSLGNDSPLHF. Variable domain in full (rest from reference TRBV7-3 and TRBJ1-6): GAGVSQTPSNKVTEKGKYVELRCDPISGHTALYWYRQSLGQGPEFLIYFQGTGAADDSGLPNDRFFAVRPEGSVSTLKIQRTERGDSAVYLCASSLGNDSPLHFGNGTRLTVT.

The sample holds one count of this clone. This chain connects TRBV11-2 to TRBJ1-5; TRBD1 agrees at 7 bases. The CDR3 loop spans 14 amino acids. Germline CDR1 and CDR2: SGHAT and FQNNGV. Losses at the gene ends were 5 bases for V and 4 bases for J; bases not matched to a gene: 5. CDR3 DNA sequence: TGTGCCAGCAGCCTGACAGGGCGGAATCAGCCCCAGCATTTT. Its protein is CASSLTGRNQPQHF.

The chain recombines TRBV23-1 with TRBJ2-4; 11 bases align to TRBD1. TRBV23-1 counts as an open reading frame of uncertain function. V was clipped by 7 bases and J by 3 bases; unmatched bases: 17. CDR3 length equals 19 residues. The CDR3: CASKSRDRGSRLNKNIQYF. The DNA for the CDR3 is TGCGCCAGCAAGAGCCGGGACAGGGGGAGTCGATTGAACAAAAACATTCAGTACTTC.

The V and J genes are TRBV11-2 and TRBJ2-6, with unresolved D. This CDR3 contains 16 residues. Per germline, CDR1 SGHAT and CDR2 FQNNGV. V lost 2 bases and J lost 4, with 12 bases in between. The CDR3 DNA reads TGTGCCAGCAGCTTATGGTCGGGCACCGGGGCCAACGTCCTGACTTTC. It translates to CASSLWSGTGANVLTF.

This clone was seen only a few times. The chain is built from TRBV11-2 and TRBJ1-1; D might be TRBD1 (6 bases). The CDR3 is 14 amino acids. Germline V lookup: CDR1 SGHAT, CDR2 FQNNGV. The V and J ends lost 4 bases and 1 base respectively, with 10 bases between them. CDR3 sequence (DNA): TGTGCCAGCAGCTCTTCGGACAGGAACACTGAAGCTTTCTTT. Translation gives CASSSSDRNTEAFF. The whole variable domain, remainder taken from reference TRBV11-2 and TRBJ1-1, is EAGVAQSPRYKIIEKRQSVAFWCNPISGHATLYWYQQILGQGPKLLIQFQNNGVVDDSQLPKDRFSAERLKGVDSTLKIQPAKLEDSAVYLCASSSSDRNTEAFFGQGTRLTVV.